The 19 T cell receptor beta chains listed next were all sequenced from one sample in a study of patients and donors after allogeneic stem cell transplantation. TCRdb recomputed calls from the RT-PCR reads with MiXCR, one row per CDR3 protein. The table includes about a million distinct CDR3 sequences, more than 15% detected once. The source material was blood, either unsorted or a sorted T cell fraction (not recorded which). These receptor sequences come from a human donor who was either an allogeneic HSCT recipient or a stem cell or donor lymphocyte infusion donor (not recorded which). It is not recorded whose cells these are; they may come from a transplant donor.

This chain uses TRBV5-1 with TRBJ2-2, with 9 bases that match TRBD2. From germline, CDR1 is SGHRS and CDR2 YFSETQ. The CDR3 is 17 residues long. V lost 6 bases and J lost 8; bases outside the gene matches: 17. CDR3 nucleotide sequence: TGCGCCAGCACCCAATCGACTAGCGGAGCTTTAAAGGGGGAGCTGTTTTTT. Translating gives CASTQSTSGALKGELFF.

The sample holds a few counts of this clonotype. This chain uses TRBV20-1 with TRBJ1-1; D may be TRBD1 (6 bases). The CDR3 loop spans 15 amino acids. V lost 0 bases to trimming and J lost 4 bases, with 15 bases between them. Germline-derived CDR1 and CDR2 are DFQATT and SNEGSKA (reference sequence). The CDR3 loop reads CSAREGNRASTEAFF. DNA for the CDR3: TGCAGTGCTAGAGAGGGGAACAGGGCGAGCACTGAAGCTTTCTTT.

The chain is built from TRBV7-2 and TRBJ2-2; 9 nucleotides align to TRBD2. With V trimmed by 5 bases and J by 6 bases, 7 bases remained unmatched. The CDR3 has 15 amino acids. In germline, CDR1 is SGHTA, CDR2 FQGNSA. CDR3: CASSRPQRGAGELFF. The CDR3 coding sequence is TGTGCCAGCAGCCGCCCTCAGCGGGGGGCCGGGGAGCTGTTTTTT.

This clonotype was recorded a few times. The chain has TRBV5-6 and TRBJ2-5, with D possibly TRBD2 on 6 matching bases. CDR1 and CDR2 from the germline V gene are SGHDT and YYEEEE. The ends were cut back, 4 bases at V and 4 bases at J, with 23 bases in the middle. The CDR3 contains 17 residues. CDR3 amino acids: CASSVRELALGGETQYF. CDR3 nucleotides: TGTGCCAGCAGCGTAAGGGAACTAGCTCTGGGAGGAGAGACCCAGTACTTC.

This clonotype was seen a few times. The chain uses TRBV18 and TRBJ1-2; tentative D call: TRBD1 (6 bases). The CDR3 extends over 15 amino acids. V was pared by 6 bases and J by 2 bases, with 16 bases between. Germline V CDR1 and CDR2: KGHSH, LQKENI. This chain's CDR3 is CASSPTGARNYGYTF. DNA for the CDR3: TGTGCCAGCTCTCCAACGGGGGCTAGGAACTATGGCTACACCTTC.

This chain links TRBV24-1 with TRBJ2-1; no clear D. Deletions cut 1 base from V and 7 bases from J, with 7 bases between. There are 13 residues in the CDR3. The germline V gene has CDR1 KGHDR and CDR2 SFDVKD. The CDR3 loop is CATSDFGLNEQFF. Here the CDR3 DNA reads TGTGCCACCAGTGATTTCGGGCTTAATGAGCAGTTCTTC.

This clonotype has a handful of counts. The chain couples TRBV15 to TRBJ2-7; 9 nucleotides align to TRBD1. The germline V gene has CDR1 LNHNV and CDR2 YYDKDF (reference sequence). Trimming at V came to 3 bases and at J to 1 base, leaving 4 bases not matched to a gene. The CDR3 is 15 amino acids. The CDR3 DNA is TGTGCCACCAGCAGGGCGGGACAGGGATCCTACGAGCAGTACTTC. Translation: CATSRAGQGSYEQYF.

This clonotype has ten or more counts. The chain recombines TRBV27 with TRBJ2-7, with 8 bases lining up with TRBD1. The trim removed 6 bases at V and 2 bases at J, leaving 6 bases unmatched. The CDR3 totals 14 residues. The germline gives CDR1 MNHEY, CDR2 SMNVEV (reference sequence). This CDR3 is CASRDRGHTYEQYF. In nucleotides, the CDR3 is TGTGCCAGCAGAGACAGGGGTCACACCTACGAGCAGTACTTC.

The sample holds a few counts of this clonotype. The chain employs TRBV12-3 or TRBV12-4 and TRBJ2-1; tentatively, D is TRBD1 or TRBD2 (6 bases each). This CDR3 spans 15 amino acids. The V end was cut by 5 bases, the J end by 8 bases, with 19 bases between. The CDR3 DNA follows: TGTGCCAGCAGTCGAATGCGGGACAAATCCCATGAGCAGTTCTTC. This sequence encodes CASSRMRDKSHEQFF.

This clonotype came up a few times. The rearrangement uses TRBV24-1 and TRBJ2-3; tentative D call: TRBD2 (6 bases). The length of the CDR3 is 15 residues. Looked up from germline, CDR1 is KGHDR and CDR2 is SFDVKD. The V gene lost 5 bases and the J gene lost 2 bases, with 13 bases spanning the gap. The CDR3: CATSVGGINTDTQYF. Here the CDR3 DNA reads TGTGCCACCAGTGTCGGCGGGATAAACACAGATACGCAGTATTTT.

In DNA, the CDR3 is TGTGCCAGCAGTTTAACCACCGGGAAGAGGGAGACCCAGTACTTC. Translated, it gives CASSLTTGKRETQYF. The chain joins TRBV12-3 or TRBV12-4 to TRBJ2-5; tentatively, D is TRBD2 (5 bases). V shed 2 bases and J shed 5 bases, with 15 bases lying between them. The CDR3 covers 15 residues.

The J gene is TRBJ1-4, the V gene TRBV12-3 or TRBV12-4, with a weak D call TRBD1 (5 bases). The length of the CDR3 is 14 residues. Trimming took off 0 bases at V and 11 bases at J, with 13 bases between the two ends. The CDR3 nucleotides read TGTGCCAGCAGTTTAGCGGGGCAGGGTGGGAAACTGTTTTTT. This translates into CASSLAGQGGKLFF.

This clonotype was detected only once. CDR3 DNA sequence: TGCAGTGCTAGAGCGCTAGCGGGAGACTCCAATGAGCAGTTCTTC. Protein sequence: CSARALAGDSNEQFF. This sequence joins TRBV20-1 and TRBJ2-1; 10 bases are a match to TRBD2. The V gene's germline CDR1 is DFQATT and CDR2 SNEGSKA (reference sequence). The CDR3 contains 15 residues. Losses at the gene ends were 1 base for V and 6 bases for J; bases not matched to a gene: 6.

In this sample, this clonotype turned up a few times. The J gene is TRBJ2-7, the V gene TRBV15; D might be TRBD1 or TRBD2, each matching 6 bases. This CDR3 contains 15 residues. Germline CDR1 and CDR2: LNHNV and YYDKDF (reference sequence). V was trimmed by 1 base and J by 6 bases, leaving 16 bases between them. In nucleotides, the CDR3 is TGTGCCACCAGCAGAGTCTCGACAGGAGGGGGCGAGCAGTACTTC. It encodes CATSRVSTGGGEQYF.

CDR3: CASSPRGHTGSVSTDTQYF. CDR3 nucleotide sequence: TGTGCCAGCAGCCCGAGGGGCCATACAGGGAGTGTGAGCACAGATACGCAGTATTTT. The chain has TRBV11-1 and TRBJ2-3; maybe TRBD1 (6 bases). Trimming shortened V by 5 bases and J by 0 bases, and 24 bases separated the two germline ends. The CDR3 contains 19 residues. The V gene's germline CDR1 is SGHAT and CDR2 FQDESV (reference sequence).

V gene TRBV19 combines with J gene TRBJ1-5, with unresolved D. V lost 3 bases and J 6 bases, leaving 18 bases between the germline ends. The germline gives CDR1 LNHDA, CDR2 SQIVND (reference sequence). The CDR3 contains 16 residues. DNA for the CDR3: TGTGCCAGTAGTATTATCTGGAGCGGAGTTGGTCAGCCCCAGCATTTT. As protein: CASSIIWSGVGQPQHF.

Details on this clonotype: One base away lies a much larger clone, so this may be a sequencing read error. V usage is TRBV20-1 and J usage is TRBJ2-7; TRBD1 aligns across 10 bases. Per the germline V gene, CDR1 is DFQATT and CDR2 is SNEGSKA (reference sequence). The CDR3 has 14 amino acids. CDR3 protein: CGARGTGATYEQYF. The CDR3 DNA is TGCGGTGCTAGAGGGACAGGGGCAACCTACGAGCAGTACTTC.

J is TRBJ2-3 and V is TRBV6-2 or TRBV6-3; 7 positions agree with TRBD2. The germline V gene has CDR1 MNHEY and CDR2 SVGEGT. V lost 8 bases, J lost 4 bases, and 6 bases stayed unmatched. The CDR3 has 13 amino acids. CDR3 sequence: CASGNRGADTQYF. CDR3 in DNA: TGTGCCAGCGGTAATCGGGGGGCAGATACGCAGTATTTT.

The rearrangement uses TRBV12-3 or TRBV12-4 and TRBJ1-3; TRBD1 aligns across 8 bases. Trimming cost V 7 bases and J 0 bases; bases outside gene matches: 5. The CDR3 runs to 15 residues. DNA for the CDR3: TGTGCCAGCATCATCCAGGGGGCCTCTGGAAACACCATATATTTT. Its protein is CASIIQGASGNTIYF.